The source of this TCR beta chain is a study of blood T cell repertoires in COVID-19. Across the study: Samples of COVID-19 (acute and convalescent) were obtained from the United States, Italy and Spain. Sample material is recorded as cDNA or gDNA derived from T cells, B-cell-depleted T cells, or PBMCs.

CDR1 and CDR2 from the germline V gene are LNHDA and SQIVND (reference sequence). The V segment lost 9 bases and the J segment 6 bases; nucleotides outside the gene matches: 18. There are 17 residues in the CDR3. Patients of the Seattle cohort, enrolled during active infection, were followed longitudinally. Produced via immunoSEQ multiplex PCR; TCRdb's table is partial and in-frame only. Of 150,000 to 200,000 clones listed, 70% to 90% were seen once; the top ten hold roughly 5.4%. Sequencing input: peripheral blood. The chain is built from TRBV19 and TRBJ1-1; 11 bases align to TRBD1. The source is a woman aged 45-59 years with COVID-19, enrolled during active disease. CDR3 region: CASSRLLGTGGKAEAFF. CDR3 in DNA: TGTGCCAGCAGTCGGCTCCTCGGGACAGGGGGAAAGGCTGAAGCTTTCTTT.